Listed below are T cell receptor beta chains from one sample, sequenced in a study of monozygotic twins with inflammatory bowel disease. TCRdb reprocessed the 5' RACE reads; each CDR3 protein has one entry and no DNA is given. Its table records some 200,000 distinct CDR3 sequences. Sequenced material: blood. The receptors derive from a human donor with ulcerative colitis or Crohn's disease, or a healthy co-twin of an affected twin (not recorded which). Each CDR3 is given with its conserved first and last residue.

CDR3 protein,V gene,J gene
CASSTGTGGQPQHF,TRBV5-1,TRBJ1-5
CASSLVDAEAFF,TRBV7-8,TRBJ1-1
CASSPSSSGANVLTF,TRBV12-3/TRBV12-4,TRBJ2-6
CSVGSPYGYTF,TRBV29-1,TRBJ1-2
CASSVEKRGGPTDTQYF,TRBV9,TRBJ2-3
CASSSPGTIPPEQYF,TRBV6-5,TRBJ2-7
CASGLVLGPQDPPADGYTF,TRBV12-5,TRBJ1-2
CASSVDSFLYNEQFF,TRBV5-1,TRBJ2-1
CSASSAGLANEQFF,TRBV20-1,TRBJ2-1
CASSLPDGRPMNTEAFF,TRBV12-3/TRBV12-4,TRBJ1-1
CATSGAGGASEQFF,TRBV15,TRBJ2-1
CASRKQRGTHYYNYGYTF,TRBV6-1,TRBJ1-2
CASSLGGLASGGQETQYF,TRBV11-2,TRBJ2-5
CASIRTSGGPGLKYF,TRBV19,TRBJ2-3
CSVRQGARETQYF,TRBV20-1,TRBJ2-5
CSASPRGALYEQYF,TRBV20-1,TRBJ2-7
CASSPQDDGELFF,TRBV5-1,TRBJ2-2
CASSLGTLNTKAFF,TRBV7-9,TRBJ1-1
CSATPQGYTEKLFF,TRBV20-1,TRBJ1-4
CASRPEAQGAYEQYF,TRBV12-3/TRBV12-4,TRBJ2-7
CSVQARDDTQYF,TRBV29-1,TRBJ2-3
CASSSNQPQHF,TRBV6-6,TRBJ1-5
CASFSTGGRLNEQFF,TRBV6-1,TRBJ2-1
CASSYSTGSGELFF,TRBV6-5,TRBJ2-2
CASSLAVGGRETQYF,TRBV5-1,TRBJ2-5
CAISPTRGHLYEQYF,TRBV13,TRBJ2-7
CASSLSTGETQYF,TRBV7-9,TRBJ2-5
CASSRVVNTEAFF,TRBV5-1,TRBJ1-1
CASSYGQGAADEQFF,TRBV5-1,TRBJ2-1
CASSYRGSPNTGELFF,TRBV5-1,TRBJ2-2
CASSNFRFSGANVLTF,TRBV21-1,TRBJ2-6
CASSQQGATEAFF,TRBV11-2,TRBJ1-1
CASTGQENTEAFF,TRBV2,TRBJ1-1
CASSQDATGLLYGYTF,TRBV4-2,TRBJ1-2
CASSTDRFNSPLHF,TRBV5-1,TRBJ1-6
CASSLSGGRGEAFF,TRBV27,TRBJ1-1
CATSRGGGSTDTQYF,TRBV15,TRBJ2-3
CSVGEGGGYGYTF,TRBV29-1,TRBJ1-2
CSARVGGSGELFF,TRBV20-1,TRBJ2-2
CSATPLSRRSRNEQYF,TRBV20-1,TRBJ2-7
CASSGAGTSGSSGETQYF,TRBV6-1,TRBJ2-5
CAISESGNYGYTF,TRBV10-3,TRBJ1-2
CASSLRGEQYF,TRBV28,TRBJ2-7
CSARDGGAPTYEQYF,TRBV20-1,TRBJ2-7
CASSPQGTAQSVGQYF,TRBV5-1,TRBJ2-7
CASSYMGQGVDGYTF,TRBV28,TRBJ1-2
CASSLEGGQSGANVLTF,TRBV7-6,TRBJ2-6
CASSVQGAPGTEAFF,TRBV6-1,TRBJ1-1
CASSLWSRGSEQFF,TRBV7-2,TRBJ2-1
CSASRYRGRGDTQYF,TRBV20-1,TRBJ2-3
CAIRPGGTEKQLNTEAFF,TRBV10-3,TRBJ1-1
CASSVGDKYGYTF,TRBV9,TRBJ1-2
CASSASGGGGANVLTF,TRBV9,TRBJ2-6
CASSLNDETEAFF,TRBV11-2,TRBJ1-1